The rows below give T cell receptor beta chains drawn from one sample of a study of cytomegalovirus exposure and HLA in healthy donors. Assay used: immunoSEQ multiplex PCR; TCRdb lists only in-frame clones, some missing. The repertoire table contains approximately 37,000 clones. What was sequenced was PBMCs. Receptors originate from a human donor in good health. Each CDR3 is given without its conserved first and last residue. The D gene is left open where the match is weak.

TRBJ2-7 TRBD1 TRBV18 ASSLGGGYEQY
TRBJ2-1 . TRBV18 ASSSRDSYNEQF
TRBJ1-1 . TRBV28 ASSFALQGRTEAF
TRBJ2-7 TRBD1 TRBV5-4 ASSLGTGGYEQY
TRBJ1-4 TRBD1 TRBV5-1 ASSLGQGNEKLF
TRBJ2-3 . TRBV28 ASSLRLSPLDTQY
TRBJ1-2 TRBD1 TRBV5-6 ASSPGQGSYGYT
TRBJ1-2 . TRBV7-9 ASSLGGRETNYGYT
TRBJ2-7 . TRBV4-1 ASSQDSAVAYEQY
TRBJ2-7 . TRBV7-6 ASSSLPGTYEQY
TRBJ1-1 . TRBV4-1 ASSLLAGLEAF
TRBJ2-7 TRBD1 TRBV12-5 ASGPHRGEQY
TRBJ2-7 TRBD2 TRBV18 ASSPNVAGGYEQY
TRBJ2-3 TRBD2 TRBV7-8 ASSLALAGGTDTQY
TRBJ2-7 . TRBV9 ASSGLAGEQY
TRBJ1-1 TRBD1 TRBV19 ASRLAGGGRTEAF
TRBJ1-1 . TRBV5-1 ASSLPGLARGTEAF
TRBJ2-1 . TRBV18 ASSPGGYNEQF
TRBJ1-2 . TRBV6-1 ASSEDFQT
TRBJ1-2 . TRBV29-1 SVSFRENYGYT
TRBJ1-5 TRBD1 TRBV19 ASSIEGQVFGNQPQH
TRBJ2-7 TRBD1 TRBV18 ASSSQQGEQY
TRBJ2-3 . TRBV5-1 ASSLGRVSTDTQY
TRBJ1-1 . TRBV10-3 AISGRGGEEAF
TRBJ2-1 . TRBV7-2 ASSFGIEQF
TRBJ1-5 . TRBV19 ASKERSNQPQH
TRBJ2-2 . TRBV19 ASSNDPRGANTGELF